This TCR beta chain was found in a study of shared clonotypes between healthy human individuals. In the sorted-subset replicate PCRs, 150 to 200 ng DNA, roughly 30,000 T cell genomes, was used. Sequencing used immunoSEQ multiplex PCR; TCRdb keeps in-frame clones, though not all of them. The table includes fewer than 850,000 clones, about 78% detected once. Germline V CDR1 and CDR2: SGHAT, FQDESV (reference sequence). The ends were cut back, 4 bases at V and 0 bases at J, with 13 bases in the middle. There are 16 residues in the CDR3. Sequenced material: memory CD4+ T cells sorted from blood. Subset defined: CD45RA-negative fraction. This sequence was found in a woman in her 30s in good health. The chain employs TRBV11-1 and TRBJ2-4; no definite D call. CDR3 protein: CASSSDLSLAKNIQYF. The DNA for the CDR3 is TGTGCCAGCAGCTCCGACCTATCCCTAGCCAAAAACATTCAGTACTTC. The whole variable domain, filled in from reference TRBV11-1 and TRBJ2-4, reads EAEVAQSPRYKITEKSQAVAFWCDPISGHATLYWYRQILGQGPELLVQFQDESVVDDSQLPKDRFSAERLKGVDSTLKIQPAELGDSAMYLCASSSDLSLAKNIQYFGAGTRLSVL.